The 10 T cell receptor beta chains presented below share a single source sample, sequenced in a study of cytomegalovirus exposure and HLA in healthy donors. With 60 Vbeta and 13 Jbeta primers, the PCR was carried out. The method was immunoSEQ multiplex PCR; TCRdb's version includes in-frame clones alone and lacks a portion of them. The sample carries approximately 190,000 clones, roughly 76% recorded once. Sequenced material: PBMCs. The receptors derive from a man aged 40-55 years in good health and CMV-seropositive.

The chain is built from TRBV10-3 and TRBJ2-5, with 8 nucleotides matching TRBD1. The J call is doubtful: the DNA matches TRBJ2-7 better. The CDR3 is 15 amino acids. From germline, CDR1 is ENHRY and CDR2 SYGVKD. CDR3 sequence: CAISESNRGIYEQYF. The CDR3 nucleotides read TGTGCCATCAGTGAGTCGAACAGGGGGATCTACGAGCAGTACTTC.

V is TRBV18 and J is TRBJ2-7, with D possibly being TRBD1 (6 bases). The CDR3 has 16 amino acids. Germline V lookup: CDR1 KGHSH, CDR2 LQKENI. Trimming pared 0 bases from V and 2 bases from J, leaving 14 bases between. CDR3 protein: CASSPPSQGTPYEQYF. CDR3 nucleotides: TGTGCCAGCTCACCACCATCTCAGGGGACCCCCTACGAGCAGTACTTC.

The chain is built from TRBV27 and TRBJ2-7; D may be TRBD1 (5 bases). V lost 6 bases and J lost 3, with 18 bases in between. The CDR3 extends over 15 amino acids. Germline CDR1 is MNHEY and CDR2 is SMNVEV (reference sequence). CDR3 in DNA: TGTGCCAGCAGGGTCAGGGCCTTGCCCCGCTACGAGCAGTACTTC. Translation: CASRVRALPRYEQYF.

This rearrangement joins TRBV7-9 to TRBJ2-4, with D perhaps matching TRBD2 (6 bases). This CDR3 is 16 amino acids long. Germline V CDR1 and CDR2: SEHNR, FQNEAQ (reference sequence). Trimming stripped 7 bases from V and 2 bases from J, with 18 bases between. This chain's CDR3 is CASILSGGLTKNIQYF. DNA for the CDR3: TGTGCCAGCATCCTTAGCGGCGGCCTGACCAAAAACATTCAGTACTTC.

The genes are TRBV19 and TRBJ2-4; no firm D call. V shed 6 bases and J shed 2 bases, with 5 bases lying between them. This CDR3 is 12 amino acids long. The germline gives CDR1 LNHDA, CDR2 SQIVND (reference sequence). This CDR3 reads CASRSPKNIQYF. Here the CDR3 DNA reads TGTGCCAGTAGAAGCCCCAAAAACATTCAGTACTTC.

This chain connects TRBV5-1 to TRBJ2-1; 11 nucleotides line up with TRBD2. The CDR3 runs 17 residues. Germline-derived CDR1 and CDR2 are SGHRS and YFSETQ. The ends lost 0 bases at V and 6 bases at J; junction bases unmatched: 8. The CDR3 protein is CASSLDRGTSGPNEQFF. Here the CDR3 DNA reads TGCGCCAGCAGCTTGGACCGTGGGACTAGCGGACCCAATGAGCAGTTCTTC.

This clone was detected once. The chain is built from TRBV28 and TRBJ2-3; weak D call: TRBD2 (5 bases). V lost 6 bases to trimming and J lost 0 bases, with 22 bases between them. CDR1 is MDHEN, CDR2 SYDVKM, per germline. CDR3 length: 18 amino acids. CDR3 DNA: TGTGCCAGCAGATTTCTAGCTTATGGGTCCTCTAGCACAGATACGCAGTATTTT. It is translated as CASRFLAYGSSSTDTQYF.

The chain employs TRBV6-1 and TRBJ2-7; D unresolved. This CDR3 has 11 residues. Germline V lookup: CDR1 MNHNS, CDR2 SASEGT. Trimming took off 2 bases at V and 4 bases at J, with 3 bases between the two ends. CDR3 protein: CASSEPYEQYF. CDR3 nucleotides: TGTGCCAGCAGTGAACCGTACGAGCAGTACTTC.

This chain connects TRBV7-2 to TRBJ2-5, with 10 bases fitting TRBD2. V dropped 1 base and J dropped 0; count of bases not matched to a gene: 2. CDR3 length equals 16 residues. Germline V gene data show CDR1 as SGHTA and CDR2 as FQGNSA. For the CDR3, the DNA is TGTGCCAGCAGCTTAGGGCTAGCGGGGGACCAAGAGACCCAGTACTTC. Its translation: CASSLGLAGDQETQYF.

V gene TRBV7-2 combines with J gene TRBJ1-6; the D gene is possibly TRBD1 (5 bases). The germline V gene encodes CDR1 SGHTA and CDR2 FQGNSA. This CDR3 region has 17 residues. Between the trimmed V and J ends, which lost 2 bases and 0 bases, there was a span of 11 bases. Here the CDR3 DNA reads TGTGCCAGCAGCTTAAGGGGCCCGAGCTCCTATAATTCACCCCTCCACTTT. As protein: CASSLRGPSSYNSPLHF.